The next 9 T cell receptor beta chains were all read from a single sample in a study of T-cell memory formation after mild COVID-19 (dated by TCRdb to the early 2020s). The library was obtained by 5' RACE. The instrument given in TCRdb is Illumina NovaSeq 6000. TCRdb reprocessing: public reads trimmed at Q25 with fastp, clones called with MiXCR, in-frame beta chains kept. Rows are unified per CDR3 protein, each entry keeping the most common DNA and genes. The table for this sample lists approximately 290,000 distinct CDR3 sequences; 15% to 20% of them were counted only once. 20% to 25% of the sample comes from the top ten. Specimen: PBMCs or a T cell subset sorted from them (not recorded which). The receptors derive from a man younger than 35 who had mild COVID-19 (a few samples of this study predate the infection). The sample titles of this study are shuffled in the database, so cell type and time point are left out; the donor was told from shared clones.

This clonotype was seen only a few times. The chain recombines TRBV20-1 with TRBJ1-1, with no clear D. The CDR3 totals 13 residues. Germline lookup yields CDR1 DFQATT and CDR2 SNEGSKA (reference sequence). Trimming cost V 5 bases and J 3 bases, with 13 bases left between them. The CDR3 loop reads CSAAPGGDTEAFF. The DNA for the CDR3 is TGCAGTGCTGCCCCAGGAGGCGACACTGAAGCTTTCTTT.

The rearrangement joins TRBV12-3 or TRBV12-4 to TRBJ2-1; no clear D. Trimming stripped 3 bases from V and 6 bases from J, with 9 bases between. This CDR3 spans 13 amino acids. CDR3 residues: CASSFGWPNEQFF. CDR3 nucleotides: TGTGCCAGCAGTTTCGGCTGGCCCAATGAGCAGTTCTTC.

This clonotype was seen more than once but under ten times. This chain connects TRBV29-1 to TRBJ2-7; 7 bases align to TRBD1. The CDR3 length is 15 residues. V trimming: 4 bases; J trimming: 5 bases; junction bases outside the gene matches: 14. CDR1 is SQVTM, CDR2 ANQGSEA, per germline. The CDR3 DNA sequence: TGCAGCGTTGGATTAAAGGGGGACAGCCAAAACGAGCAGTACTTC. It yields the protein CSVGLKGDSQNEQYF.

This clonotype was found a few times. This chain uses TRBV20-1 with TRBJ2-7; D might be TRBD2 (5 bases). V was clipped by 3 bases and J by 0 bases, with 15 bases between them. Germline V gene data show CDR1 as DFQATT and CDR2 as SNEGSKA (reference sequence). The CDR3 has 15 amino acids. CDR3 in DNA: TGCAGTGCTAGGAGGGATTACACGAACTCCTACGAGCAGTACTTC. It yields the protein CSARRDYTNSYEQYF.

This clonotype was recorded a few times. The genes are TRBV7-8 and TRBJ1-6; 7 bases match TRBD1. Germline CDR1 is SGHVS and CDR2 is FQNEAQ. The V and J ends lost 6 bases and 7 bases, in that order; junction bases with no gene match: 12. CDR3 length: 16 amino acids. The CDR3 DNA reads as TGTGCCAGCAGACCTGACAGGGTAGTAAGGAATTCACCCCTCCACTTT. Its translation is CASRPDRVVRNSPLHF.

This chain connects TRBV20-1 to TRBJ2-2; D uncertain. V was pared by 0 bases and J by 2 bases, with 10 bases between. CDR1 and CDR2 (germline): DFQATT, SNEGSKA (reference sequence). CDR3 size: 15 residues. In DNA form, the CDR3 reads TGCAGTGCTAGAGATCCGGCTACAAACACCGGGGAGCTGTTTTTT. This codes for CSARDPATNTGELFF.

The J gene is TRBJ1-6, the V gene TRBV7-9; D call uncertain. The CDR3 runs 13 residues. Germline V lookup: CDR1 SEHNR, CDR2 FQNEAQ (reference sequence). Trimming left V 5 bases short and J 9 bases short, with 11 bases between. The CDR3 DNA is TGTGCCAGCAGCCGTGACGAAACTTCACCCCTCCACTTT. It codes for CASSRDETSPLHF.

The chain has TRBV12-3 or TRBV12-4 and TRBJ2-2; possibly TRBD2 for D (6 bases). Between the trimmed V and J ends, which lost 3 bases and 4 bases, there was a span of 15 bases. This CDR3 contains 16 residues. CDR3 nucleotide sequence: TGTGCCAGCAGTTTCTACCGGGACTCAAGCACCGGGGAGCTGTTTTTT. This sequence encodes CASSFYRDSSTGELFF.

This clonotype has a handful of counts. The rearrangement joins TRBV7-2 to TRBJ1-1, with D possibly TRBD1 on 5 matching bases. The ends were cut back, 1 base at V and 2 bases at J, with 11 bases in the middle. This CDR3 has 15 amino acids. The V gene's germline CDR1 is SGHTA and CDR2 FQGNSA. The CDR3 nucleotides are TGTGCCAGCAGCTTAGGTTGGGGGGGAAACACTGAAGCTTTCTTT. This gives the protein CASSLGWGGNTEAFF.